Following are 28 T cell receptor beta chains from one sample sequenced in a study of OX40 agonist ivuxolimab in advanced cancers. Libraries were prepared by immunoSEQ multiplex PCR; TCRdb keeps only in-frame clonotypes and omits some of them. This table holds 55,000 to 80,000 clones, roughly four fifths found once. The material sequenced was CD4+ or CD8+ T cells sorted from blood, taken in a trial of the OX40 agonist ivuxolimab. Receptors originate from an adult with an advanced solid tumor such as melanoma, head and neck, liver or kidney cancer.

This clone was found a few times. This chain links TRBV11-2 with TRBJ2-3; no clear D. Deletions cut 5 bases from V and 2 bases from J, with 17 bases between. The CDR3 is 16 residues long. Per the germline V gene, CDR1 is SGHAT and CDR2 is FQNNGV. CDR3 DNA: TGTGCCAGCAGCCCCCAGCAGCGATCGGTCACAGATACGCAGTATTTT. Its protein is CASSPQQRSVTDTQYF. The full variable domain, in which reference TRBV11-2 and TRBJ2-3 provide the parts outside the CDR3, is EAGVAQSPRYKIIEKRQSVAFWCNPISGHATLYWYQQILGQGPKLLIQFQNNGVVDDSQLPKDRFSAERLKGVDSTLKIQPAKLEDSAVYLCASSPQQRSVTDTQYFGPGTRLTVL.

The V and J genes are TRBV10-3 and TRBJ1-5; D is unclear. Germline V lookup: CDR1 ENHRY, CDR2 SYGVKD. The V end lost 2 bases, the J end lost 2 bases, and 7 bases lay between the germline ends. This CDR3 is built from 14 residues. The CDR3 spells CAISETPGNQPQHF. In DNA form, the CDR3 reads TGTGCCATCAGTGAGACCCCCGGCAATCAGCCCCAGCATTTT.

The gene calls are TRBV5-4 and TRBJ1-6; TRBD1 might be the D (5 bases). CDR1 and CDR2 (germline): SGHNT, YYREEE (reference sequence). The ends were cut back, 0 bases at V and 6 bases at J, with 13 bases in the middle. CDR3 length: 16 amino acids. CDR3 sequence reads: CASSLAPGTVNSPLHF. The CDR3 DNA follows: TGTGCCAGCAGCTTGGCTCCCGGGACCGTTAATTCACCCCTCCACTTT.

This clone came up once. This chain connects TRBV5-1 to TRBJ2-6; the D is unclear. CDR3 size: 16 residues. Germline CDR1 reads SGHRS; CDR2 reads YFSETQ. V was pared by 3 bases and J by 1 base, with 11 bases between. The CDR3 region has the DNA TGCGCCAGCAGCTCGTCCCCGGGTTCTGGGGCCAACGTCCTGACTTTC. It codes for CASSSSPGSGANVLTF.

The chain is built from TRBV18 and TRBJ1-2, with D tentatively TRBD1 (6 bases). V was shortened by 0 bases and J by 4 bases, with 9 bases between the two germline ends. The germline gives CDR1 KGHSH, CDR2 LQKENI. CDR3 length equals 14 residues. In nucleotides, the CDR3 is TGTGCCAGCTCACCACCGGGGACACCCTATGGCTACACCTTC. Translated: CASSPPGTPYGYTF.

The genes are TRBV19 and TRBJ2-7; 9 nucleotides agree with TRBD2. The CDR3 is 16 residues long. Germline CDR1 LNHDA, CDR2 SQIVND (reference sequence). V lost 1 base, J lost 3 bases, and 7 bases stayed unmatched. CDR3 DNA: TGTGCCAGTAGTATAGGAAGAAGGACTAGCGTCTACGAGCAGTACTTC. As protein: CASSIGRRTSVYEQYF.

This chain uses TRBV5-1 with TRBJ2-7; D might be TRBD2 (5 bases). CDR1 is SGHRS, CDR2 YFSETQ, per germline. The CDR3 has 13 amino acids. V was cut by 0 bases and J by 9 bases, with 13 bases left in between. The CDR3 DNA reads TGCGCCAGCAGCTTGGGGGGAGACCGGGTGCAGTACTTC. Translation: CASSLGGDRVQYF.

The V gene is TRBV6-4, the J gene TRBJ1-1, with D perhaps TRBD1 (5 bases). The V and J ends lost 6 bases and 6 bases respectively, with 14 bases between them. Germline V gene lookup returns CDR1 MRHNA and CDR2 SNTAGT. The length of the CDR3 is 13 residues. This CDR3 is CASRAGTASEAFF. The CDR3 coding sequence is TGTGCCAGCAGGGCCGGGACGGCCTCTGAAGCTTTCTTT.

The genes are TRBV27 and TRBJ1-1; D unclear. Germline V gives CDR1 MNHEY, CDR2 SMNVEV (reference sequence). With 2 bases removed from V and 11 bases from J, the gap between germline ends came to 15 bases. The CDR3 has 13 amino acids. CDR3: CASSLMRQAEAFF. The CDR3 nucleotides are TGTGCCAGCAGTTTAATGAGGCAGGCGGAGGCTTTCTTT.

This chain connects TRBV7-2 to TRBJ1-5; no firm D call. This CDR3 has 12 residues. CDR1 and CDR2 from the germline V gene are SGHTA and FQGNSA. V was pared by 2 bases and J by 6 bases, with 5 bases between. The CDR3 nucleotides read TGTGCCAGCAGCTTATCAGCTCAGCCCCAGCATTTT. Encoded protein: CASSLSAQPQHF.

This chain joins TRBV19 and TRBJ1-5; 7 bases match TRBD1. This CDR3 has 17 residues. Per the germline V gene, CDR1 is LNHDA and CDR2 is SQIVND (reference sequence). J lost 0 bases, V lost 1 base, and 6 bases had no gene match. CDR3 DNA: TGTGCCAGTAGTATAGTGGGGACAGCTTATAGCAATCAGCCCCAGCATTTT. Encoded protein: CASSIVGTAYSNQPQHF.

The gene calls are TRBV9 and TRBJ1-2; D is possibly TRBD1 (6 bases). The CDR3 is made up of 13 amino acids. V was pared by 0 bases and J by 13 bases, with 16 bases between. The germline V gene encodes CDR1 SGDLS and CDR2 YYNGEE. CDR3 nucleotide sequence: TGTGCCAGCAGCGTAGCTACGACAGGTCGTTCCACCTTC. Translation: CASSVATTGRSTF.

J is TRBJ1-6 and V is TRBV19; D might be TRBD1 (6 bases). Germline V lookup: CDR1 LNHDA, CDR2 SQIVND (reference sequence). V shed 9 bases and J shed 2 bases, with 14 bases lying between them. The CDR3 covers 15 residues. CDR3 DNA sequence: TGTGCCAGCTCACAGGGTACCGCCTATAATTCACCCCTCCACTTT. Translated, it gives CASSQGTAYNSPLHF. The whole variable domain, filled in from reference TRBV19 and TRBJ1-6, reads DGGITQSPKYLFRKEGQNVTLSCEQNLNHDAMYWYRQDPGQGLRLIYYSQIVNDFQKGDIAEGYSVSREKKESFPLTVTSAQKNPTAFYLCASSQGTAYNSPLHFGNGTRLTVT.

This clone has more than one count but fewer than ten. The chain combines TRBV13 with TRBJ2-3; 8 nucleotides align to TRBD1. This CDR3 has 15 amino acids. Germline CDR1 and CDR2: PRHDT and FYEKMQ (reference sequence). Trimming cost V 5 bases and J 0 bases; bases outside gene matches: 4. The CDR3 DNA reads TGTGCCAGCAGCCCCACAGGGGGTAGCACAGATACGCAGTATTTT. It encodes CASSPTGGSTDTQYF.

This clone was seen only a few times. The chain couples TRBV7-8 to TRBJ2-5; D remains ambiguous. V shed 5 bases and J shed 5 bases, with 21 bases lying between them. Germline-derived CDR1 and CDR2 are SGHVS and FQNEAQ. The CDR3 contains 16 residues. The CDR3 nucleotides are TGTGCCAGCAGCCCAACTTCCGCCCTAGGGTCCGAGACCCAGTACTTC. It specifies CASSPTSALGSETQYF.

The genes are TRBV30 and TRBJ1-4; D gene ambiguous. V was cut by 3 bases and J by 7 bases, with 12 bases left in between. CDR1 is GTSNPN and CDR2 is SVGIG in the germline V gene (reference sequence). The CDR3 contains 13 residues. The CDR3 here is CAWRAGTVEKLFF. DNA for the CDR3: TGTGCCTGGAGGGCGGGTACAGTTGAAAAACTGTTTTTT.

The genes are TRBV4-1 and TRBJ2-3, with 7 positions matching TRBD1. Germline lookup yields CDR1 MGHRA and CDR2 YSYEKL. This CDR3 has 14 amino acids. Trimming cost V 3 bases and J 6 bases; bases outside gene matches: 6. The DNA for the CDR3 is TGCGCCAGCAGCCAGGCCGTCAGGGGGGATACGCAGTATTTT. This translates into CASSQAVRGDTQYF.

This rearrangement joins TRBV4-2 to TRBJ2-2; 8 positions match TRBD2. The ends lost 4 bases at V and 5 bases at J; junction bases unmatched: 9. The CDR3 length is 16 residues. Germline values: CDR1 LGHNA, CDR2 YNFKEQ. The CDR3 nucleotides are TGTGCCAGCAGCCTAGGAGCGGGGGTAGCTACCGGGGAGCTGTTTTTT. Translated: CASSLGAGVATGELFF.

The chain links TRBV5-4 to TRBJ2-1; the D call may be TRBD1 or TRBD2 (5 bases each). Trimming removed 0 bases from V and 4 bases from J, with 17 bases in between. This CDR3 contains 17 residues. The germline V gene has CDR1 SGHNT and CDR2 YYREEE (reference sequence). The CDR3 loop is CASSLGGDRPGYNEQFF. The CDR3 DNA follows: TGTGCCAGCAGCTTGGGGGGAGACAGACCCGGGTACAATGAGCAGTTCTTC.

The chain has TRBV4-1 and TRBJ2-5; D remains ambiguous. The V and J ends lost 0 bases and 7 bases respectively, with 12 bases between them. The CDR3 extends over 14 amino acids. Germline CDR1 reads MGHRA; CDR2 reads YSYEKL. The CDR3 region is CASSQESNSPTQYF. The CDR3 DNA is TGCGCCAGCAGCCAAGAGTCTAATAGCCCGACCCAGTACTTC.

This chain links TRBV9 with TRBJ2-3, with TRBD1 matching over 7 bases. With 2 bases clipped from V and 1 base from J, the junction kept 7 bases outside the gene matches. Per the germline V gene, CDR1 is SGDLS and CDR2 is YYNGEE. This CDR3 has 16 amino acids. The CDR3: CASSVRQGEGTDTQYF. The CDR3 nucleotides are TGTGCCAGCAGCGTTCGACAGGGTGAGGGCACAGATACGCAGTATTTT.

The CDR3 is CASSQDPGQGYGYTF. The CDR3, as DNA: TGTGCCAGCAGCCAAGATCCGGGACAGGGGTATGGCTACACCTTC. The rearrangement joins TRBV4-2 to TRBJ1-2; 10 positions match TRBD1. Trimming at V came to 0 bases and at J to 5 bases, leaving 3 bases not matched to a gene. Germline lookup yields CDR1 LGHNA and CDR2 YNFKEQ. CDR3 length: 15 residues.

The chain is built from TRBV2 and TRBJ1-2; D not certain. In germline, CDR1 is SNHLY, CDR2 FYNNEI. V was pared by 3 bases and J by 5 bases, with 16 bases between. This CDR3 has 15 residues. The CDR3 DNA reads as TGTGCCAGCAGTGATGGGCGACGGACGGGGTATGGCTACACCTTC. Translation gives CASSDGRRTGYGYTF.

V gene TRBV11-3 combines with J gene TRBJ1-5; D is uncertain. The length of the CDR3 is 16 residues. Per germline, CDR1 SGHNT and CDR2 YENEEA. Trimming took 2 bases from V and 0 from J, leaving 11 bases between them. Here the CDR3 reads CASSLIPVNSNQPQHF. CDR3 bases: TGTGCCAGCAGCTTAATCCCGGTTAATAGCAATCAGCCCCAGCATTTT.

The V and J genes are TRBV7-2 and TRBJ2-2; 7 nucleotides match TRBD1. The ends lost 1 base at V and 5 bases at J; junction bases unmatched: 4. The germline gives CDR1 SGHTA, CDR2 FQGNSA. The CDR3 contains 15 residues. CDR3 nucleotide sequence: TGTGCCAGCAGCTTAGACAGGGGCAGTACCGGGGAGCTGTTTTTT. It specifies CASSLDRGSTGELFF.

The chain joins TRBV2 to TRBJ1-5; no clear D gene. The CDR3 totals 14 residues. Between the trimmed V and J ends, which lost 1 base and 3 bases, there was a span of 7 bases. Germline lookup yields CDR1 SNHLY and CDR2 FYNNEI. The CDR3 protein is CASSEGRSNQPQHF. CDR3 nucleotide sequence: TGTGCCAGCAGTGAAGGTAGATCCAATCAGCCCCAGCATTTT.

CDR3 coding DNA: TGTGCCAGCAGCTATGACAGGGAAGAATCACCCCTCCACTTT. Its translation is CASSYDREESPLHF. The chain links TRBV5-6 to TRBJ1-6; 7 bases match TRBD1. J gave up 10 bases and V 3 bases, and 7 bases lay outside the gene matches. Germline V lookup: CDR1 SGHDT, CDR2 YYEEEE. The CDR3 consists of 14 residues.

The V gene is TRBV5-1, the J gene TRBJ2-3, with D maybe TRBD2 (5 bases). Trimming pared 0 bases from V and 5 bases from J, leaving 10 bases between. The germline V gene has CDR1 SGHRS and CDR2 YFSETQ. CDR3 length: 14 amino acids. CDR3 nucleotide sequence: TGCGCCAGCAGCTTGGAAGGGAGTGAAGATACGCAGTATTTT. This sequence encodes CASSLEGSEDTQYF.